This entry lists 10 T cell receptor beta chains sequenced from one sample in a study of T cells in Graves' hyperthyroidism and ophthalmopathy. The investigators amplified TCR beta CDR3 regions from RNA transcripts. A first-round RT-PCR of the TCR CDR3 used the HTBI primer set. One entry per CDR3 protein results from TCRdb running MiXCR on the multiplex PCR reads. Of about 350,000 distinct CDR3 sequences listed, around 18% are singletons. Sequenced sample: blood. These receptors all stem from a woman in her 40s with Graves' ophthalmopathy.

At least ten counts were recorded for this clonotype. V is TRBV6-4 and J is TRBJ2-7, with 9 bases matching TRBD1. The germline V gene encodes CDR1 MRHNA and CDR2 SNTAGT. The CDR3 has 17 amino acids. Trimming took 2 bases from V and 2 from J; bases not matched to a gene: 10. Here the CDR3 DNA reads TGTGCCAGCAGTGACCCCACCGGGGGACAGGGTCCCTACGAGCAGTACTTC. Protein product: CASSDPTGGQGPYEQYF.

The sample holds many counts of this clonotype. A single base separates this from a much larger clone, so it may be a read error. The chain uses TRBV6-1 and TRBJ2-6; TRBD1 aligns across 7 bases. The CDR3 runs 14 residues. The J segment lost 3 bases and the V segment lost 6 bases, leaving 2 bases of the junction unmatched. Looked up from germline, CDR1 is MNHNS and CDR2 is SASEGT. CDR3 residues: CASRTGVGANVLTF. For the CDR3, the DNA is TGTGCCAGCAGAACAGGGGTTGGGGCCAACGTCCTGACTTTC.

This clonotype occurred many times. The V and J genes are TRBV7-9 and TRBJ2-7, with D perhaps assigned TRBD1 or TRBD2 (5 bases each). CDR1 SEHNR and CDR2 FQNEAQ come from the germline V gene (reference sequence). V gave up 0 bases and J gave up 0 bases, with 15 bases separating them. The CDR3 runs to 17 residues. This CDR3 is CASSLAGDGLYSYEQYF. CDR3 bases: TGTGCCAGCAGCTTAGCGGGGGACGGACTCTACTCCTACGAGCAGTACTTC.

The rearrangement joins TRBV6-1 to TRBJ1-2; D not certain. The CDR3 extends over 15 amino acids. Trimming shortened V by 7 bases and J by 4 bases, and 19 bases separated the two germline ends. Germline assignment: CDR1 MNHNS and CDR2 SASEGT. CDR3 sequence (DNA): TGTGCCAGCAATGAGGGCGGAAGCGGCATCTATGGCTACACCTTC. This gives the protein CASNEGGSGIYGYTF.

This clonotype was detected many times. Compared with germline, one end of the junction differs, possibly owing to a read error. This sequence joins TRBV12-5 and TRBJ2-7; D is possibly TRBD1 or TRBD2 (5 bases each). The germline V gene has CDR1 LGHNT and CDR2 FRNRAP. This CDR3 has 16 residues. CDR3 region: CASGPADTRLFYEQHF. CDR3 in DNA: TGTGCTAGTGGTCCCGCGGACACTAGGCTATTCTACGAGCAGCACTTC.

Ten or more counts support this clonotype. This chain uses TRBV18 with TRBJ1-1; D is unresolved. The CDR3 loop spans 15 amino acids. Germline V gene sequence: CDR1 KGHSH, CDR2 LQKENI. The germline V and J ends were trimmed by 3 bases and 5 bases, with 16 bases remaining between them. The CDR3 DNA reads TGTGCCAGCTCACCGGCAGGTACGGTGGCGACTGAAGCTTTCTTT. Its protein is CASSPAGTVATEAFF. The full variable domain, rest sourced from reference TRBV18 and TRBJ1-1, is NAGVMQNPRHLVRRRGQEARLRCSPMKGHSHVYWYRQLPEEGLKFMVYLQKENIIDESGMPKERFSAEFPKEGPSILRIQQVVRGDSAAYFCASSPAGTVATEAFFGQGTRLTVV.

There are many counts of this clonotype. V and J are TRBV30 and TRBJ1-2; D remains unclear. Trimming removed 2 bases at V and 0 bases at J, with 4 bases between. The germline V gene has CDR1 GTSNPN and CDR2 SVGIG (reference sequence). There are 12 residues in the CDR3. This chain's CDR3 is CAWSLTNYGYTF. CDR3 DNA: TGTGCCTGGAGTCTGACTAACTATGGCTACACCTTC.

This clonotype occurred many times. J is TRBJ1-5 and V is TRBV6-5; D ambiguous. From germline, CDR1 is MNHEY and CDR2 SVGAGI. Trimming stripped 3 bases from V and 0 bases from J, with 12 bases between. CDR3 length: 16 residues. The chain's CDR3 is CASSYNGGSSNQPQHF. The CDR3 DNA sequence: TGTGCCAGCAGTTATAATGGTGGCAGTAGCAATCAGCCCCAGCATTTT.

V usage is TRBV4-2 and J usage is TRBJ2-7, with D possibly matching TRBD2 (6 bases). The germline CDR1 and CDR2 sequences are LGHNA and YNFKEQ. Trimming left V 0 bases short and J 7 bases short, with 16 bases between. This CDR3 has 15 residues. The CDR3 coding sequence is TGTGCCAGCAGCCAAGATGGAGGGCTAGCGAGGGAGCAGTACTTC. The encoded protein is CASSQDGGLAREQYF.

This clonotype was recorded many times. The chain has TRBV12-3 or TRBV12-4 and TRBJ1-2; D gene uncertain. Deletions cut 5 bases from V and 0 bases from J, with 10 bases between. The CDR3 consists of 14 residues. CDR3 nucleotides: TGTGCCAGCAGTAGCCGCAGAGCTAACTATGGCTACACCTTC. This translates into CASSSRRANYGYTF.